The entry below gives a single TCR beta chain sequence along with its context. Antigen specificity is unknown. Per the germline V gene, CDR1 is SQVTM and CDR2 is ANQGSEA. The trim removed 5 bases at V and 8 bases at J, leaving 11 bases unmatched. This CDR3 is built from 13 residues. The data were obtained in a study of CD8+ T cells in alopecia areata. Treatment meaning: oral pan-JAK inhibitor, 5-10 mg twice daily. Once RNA had been extracted, it was reverse transcribed into cDNA to act as the sequencing template. Clones were read by immunoSEQ multiplex PCR, and TCRdb kept only the in-frame ones, dropping some. The repertoire includes fewer than 250,000 clones, 35% to 45% of them detected once, and under 0.55% sits in the top ten. Study conclusions and caveats: Scalp samples also yield sequences of resident alphabeta T cells from normal skin. Many expanded lesional clones remained in scalp and blood on tofacitinib.

This material consisted of CD4+ T cells sorted from blood, taken between weeks 30 and 35, from a patient treated with tofacitinib. This receptor was taken from a human donor with alopecia areata. The chain combines TRBV29-1 with TRBJ1-1; 7 nucleotides agree with TRBD1. The CDR3 sequence: CSVSGQAKQEAFF. The CDR3 nucleotides read TGCAGCGTTTCCGGACAGGCCAAACAGGAAGCTTTCTTT.